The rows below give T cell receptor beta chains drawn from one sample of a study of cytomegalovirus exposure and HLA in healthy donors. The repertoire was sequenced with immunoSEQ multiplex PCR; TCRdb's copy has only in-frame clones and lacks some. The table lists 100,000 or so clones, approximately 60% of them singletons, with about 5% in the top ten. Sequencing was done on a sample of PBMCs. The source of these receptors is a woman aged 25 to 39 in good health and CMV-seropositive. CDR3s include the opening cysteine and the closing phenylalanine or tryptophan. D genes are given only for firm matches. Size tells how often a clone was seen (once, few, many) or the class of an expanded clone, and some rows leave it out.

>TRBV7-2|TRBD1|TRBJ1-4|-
TGTGCCAGCAGCCCAGACAGGGGGCGCAATGAAAAACTGTTTTTT
CASSPDRGRNEKLFF
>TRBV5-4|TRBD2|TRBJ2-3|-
TGTGCCAGCAGCTTGGCACTAGCGGGGGGTTTCACAGATACGCAGTATTTT
CASSLALAGGFTDTQYF
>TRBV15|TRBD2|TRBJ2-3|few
TGTGCCACCAGCAGAGATGGCGGGGGGGGCTCAGATACGCAGTATTTT
CATSRDGGGGSDTQYF
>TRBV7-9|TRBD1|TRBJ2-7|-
TGTGCCAGCAGCACGACGCGACAGGGAACCCACGAGCAGTACTTC
CASSTTRQGTHEQYF
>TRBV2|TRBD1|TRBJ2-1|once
TGTGCCATCTGGACAGGGGGTGCGGATGAGCAGTTCTTC
CAIWTGGADEQFF
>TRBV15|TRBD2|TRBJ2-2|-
TGTGCCACCAGCAAAAAGCGGGGGGGGAACACCGGGGAGCTGTTTTTT
CATSKKRGGNTGELFF
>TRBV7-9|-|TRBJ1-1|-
TGTGCCAGCAGGAGCACGTCGGGGGACACTGAAGCTTTCTTT
CASRSTSGDTEAFF
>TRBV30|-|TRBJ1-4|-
TGTGCCTGGAGCCGAGGGGGGGGGAATGAAAAACTGTTTTTT
CAWSRGGGNEKLFF
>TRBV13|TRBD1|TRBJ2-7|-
TGTGCCAGCAGCTTGGGGACAGGCCCCCCCGAGCAGTACTTC
CASSLGTGPPEQYF
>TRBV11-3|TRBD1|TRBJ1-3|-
TGTGCCAGCAGCCCAACAGGGGTCGGGGACACCATATATTTT
CASSPTGVGDTIYF
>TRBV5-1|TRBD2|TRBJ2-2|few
TGCGCCAGCAGCCTGCTAGCGGGCCTGAACACCGGGGAGCTGTTTTTT
CASSLLAGLNTGELFF
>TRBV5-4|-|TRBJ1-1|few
TGTGCCAGCAGTTTGTGGGGGCTTGAAGCTTTCTTT
CASSLWGLEAFF
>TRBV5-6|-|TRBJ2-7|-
TGTGCCAGCAGCTTGATGTCTTACGAGCAGTACTTC
CASSLMSYEQYF